The 19 T cell receptor beta chains listed next were all sequenced from one sample in a study of tumor and adjacent non-tumor tissue in lung cancer. Three rounds of nested PCR, following a modified ARM-PCR protocol, produced the TCRbeta library. TCRdb reanalysed the multiplex PCR reads using MiXCR and keeps one entry per CDR3 protein. The sample lists roughly 220,000 distinct CDR3 sequences; about 71% were seen once. No cell sorting was done before RNA was extracted from the tissue. Specimen: lung tumor tissue. The receptors derive from a man aged 60-69 years with non-small cell lung cancer.

This chain joins TRBV10-3 and TRBJ2-7, with D unclear. The germline V gene has CDR1 ENHRY and CDR2 SYGVKD. The germline V and J ends were trimmed by 3 bases and 6 bases, with 9 bases remaining between them. This CDR3 is built from 12 residues. DNA for the CDR3: TGTGCCATCAGTGACCCGAATAGCGAGCAGTACTTC. Translating it yields CAISDPNSEQYF.

This clonotype is categorized as large. This rearrangement joins TRBV11-2 to TRBJ2-6; 11 positions agree with TRBD2. Germline lookup yields CDR1 SGHAT and CDR2 FQNNGV. The CDR3 is made up of 18 amino acids. V dropped 6 bases and J dropped 2; count of bases not matched to a gene: 9. CDR3 residues: CASSPTSGGATGANVLTF. CDR3 coding DNA: TGTGCCAGCAGTCCAACTAGCGGGGGAGCCACTGGGGCCAACGTCCTGACTTTC.

Points on this clonotype: One junction end does not reproduce the germline sequence, and a read error may be involved. CDR3 coding DNA: TGCTCCGGCAGCCAAGATAGAGCGGGCACCACAGATGCGCAGTATTTT. The encoded protein is CSGSQDRAGTTDAQYF. The V call is TRBV4-3, the J call TRBJ2-3; a weak D match, TRBD2 (6 bases). CDR3 length equals 16 residues. Germline lookup yields CDR1 LGHNA and CDR2 YSLEER.

Note on this clonotype: A much larger clone is a single base away; this may be a read error. CDR3 amino acids: CSAVGPAIGEAFF. CDR3 sequence (DNA): TGCAGTGCCGTTGGACCCGCAATTGGGGAAGCTTTCTTT. The chain links TRBV20-1 to TRBJ1-1; D is unresolved. This CDR3 has 13 residues. CDR1 and CDR2 (germline): DFQATT, SNEGSKA (reference sequence). Trimming removed 6 bases at V and 8 bases at J, with 19 bases between.

As to this clonotype: A read error is possible here, since a much larger clone lies one base away. V gene TRBV20-1 combines with J gene TRBJ2-1, with 12 bases aligning to TRBD2. From germline, CDR1 is DFQATT and CDR2 SNEGSKA (reference sequence). The CDR3 consists of 14 residues. J was trimmed by 6 bases and V by 7 bases; bases with no gene match: 7. The chain's CDR3 is CSVPLAGGPNEQFF. DNA for the CDR3: TGCAGTGTCCCTCTAGCGGGAGGGCCCAATGAGCAGTTCTTC.

This sequence joins TRBV20-1 and TRBJ1-5; D unclear. CDR1 and CDR2 from the germline V gene are DFQATT and SNEGSKA (reference sequence). The CDR3 runs to 17 residues. Trimming cost V 3 bases and J 0 bases, with 18 bases left between them. DNA of the CDR3: TGCAGTGCTAGGGATAGAGCAGGAATACTTAGCAATCAGCCCCAGCATTTT. Translated: CSARDRAGILSNQPQHF.

This chain uses TRBV11-2 with TRBJ1-2; 8 positions match TRBD1. V lost 6 bases to trimming and J lost 0 bases; unmatched junction nucleotides: 12. The CDR3 has 17 amino acids. In germline, CDR1 is SGHAT, CDR2 FQNNGV. The CDR3 DNA follows: TGTGCCAGCAGGTTCCCACCGGTACAGGGGGCTAACTATGGCTACACCTTC. This encodes CASRFPPVQGANYGYTF.

For this clonotype: The conserved final phenylalanine or tryptophan is absent from the CDR3, which likely points to a read error. This chain links TRBV6-5 with TRBJ2-3; TRBD2 matches 10 bases. The germline V gene encodes CDR1 MNHEY and CDR2 SVGAGI. The CDR3 runs 15 residues. CDR3: CARTRAGGPSDTQYI. Written as DNA, the CDR3 is TGTGCTAGGACCCGAGCGGGAGGGCCGTCAGATACGCAGTATATT.

Notes on this clonotype: An end of the junction does not agree with germline; a read error may underlie this. The chain combines TRBV4-3 with TRBJ1-2, with D maybe TRBD1 (5 bases). The germline V gene encodes CDR1 LGHNA and CDR2 YSLEER. The CDR3 consists of 16 residues. The CDR3 DNA reads TGCGCCAGCAGCCACCGTGGGGCTCTCAGGAACTATGGCTACATCTTC. This gives the protein CASSHRGALRNYGYIF.

V and J are TRBV6-5 and TRBJ1-1; D is ambiguous. Germline V gene data show CDR1 as MNHEY and CDR2 as SVGAGI. This CDR3 contains 14 residues. Trimming removed 6 bases from V and 1 base from J, with 12 bases in between. Here the CDR3 reads CASRSPRENTEAFF. The CDR3 DNA reads TGTGCCAGCAGATCCCCCCGGGAGAACACTGAAGCTTTCTTT.

Comment on this clonotype: The junction departs from the called germline gene at one end, perhaps through a read error. The J gene is TRBJ2-7, the V gene TRBV11-2, with D perhaps TRBD1 or TRBD2 (5 bases each). This CDR3 is built from 17 residues. Germline CDR1 and CDR2: SGHAT and FQNNGV. CDR3 nucleotide sequence: TGTGCCAGCAGCCCCCTATCCGGGGCGGCGCGAACATACGAGCAGTGCTTC. Its translation: CASSPLSGAARTYEQCF.

This chain links TRBV4-3 with TRBJ1-1; D is ambiguous. The length of the CDR3 is 17 residues. Germline V CDR1 and CDR2: LGHNA, YSLEER. CDR3 DNA: TGCACTAGCAGCCAATACGTTCCGGGCAGTTCGGGCACTGAAGCTTTCTTT. Translation: CTSSQYVPGSSGTEAFF.

V and J are TRBV28 and TRBJ1-2; no firm D call. V was pared by 6 bases and J by 1 base, with 9 bases between. The CDR3 runs to 13 residues. In germline, CDR1 is MDHEN, CDR2 SYDVKM. The CDR3 coding sequence is TGTGCCAGCAGCCTTTTAAATAACTATGGCTACACCTTC. It yields the protein CASSLLNNYGYTF.

The chain carries TRBV7-2 and TRBJ1-2, with TRBD1 matching 8 bases. The CDR3 has 13 residues. Germline V CDR1 and CDR2: SGHTA, FQGNSA. V gave up 4 bases and J gave up 8 bases; unmatched junction bases: 6. CDR3 nucleotide sequence: TGTGCCAGCAGCTCCCAGGGGGCGCAAGGCTACACCTTC. It is translated as CASSSQGAQGYTF. The variable domain in full, completed from reference TRBV7-2 and TRBJ1-2, reads GAGVSQSPSNKVTEKGKDVELRCDPISGHTALYWYRQSLGQGLEFLIYFQGNSAPDKSGLPSDRFSAERTGGSVSTLTIQRTQQEDSAVYLCASSSQGAQGYTFGSGTRLTVV.

As for this clonotype: A read error is possible here, since a much larger clone lies one base away. The chain links TRBV7-9 to TRBJ2-3; D remains ambiguous. The length of the CDR3 is 14 residues. Germline V gene sequence: CDR1 SEHNR, CDR2 FQNEAQ (reference sequence). Trimming took 6 bases from V and 0 from J, leaving 10 bases between them. The CDR3 loop reads CASRIGISTDTQYF. The CDR3 bases are TGTGCCAGCAGAATAGGAATTAGCACAGATACGCAGTATTTT.

Comment on this clonotype: An end of the junction does not agree with germline; a read error may underlie this. The V call is TRBV6-5, the J call TRBJ1-2; D is uncertain. CDR1 is MNHEY, CDR2 SVGAGI, per germline. This CDR3 is built from 13 residues. The CDR3 here is CVSSRIEGIGYTF. CDR3 nucleotides: TGTGTCAGCAGCCGTATAGAGGGTATCGGCTATACCTTC.

The sample holds one count of this clonotype. A read error may explain this, as a much larger clone is one base away. The chain employs TRBV20-1 and TRBJ2-3, with D perhaps being TRBD1 or TRBD2 (6 bases each). There are 13 residues in the CDR3. Trimming took off 5 bases at V and 2 bases at J, with 11 bases between the two ends. Germline assignment: CDR1 DFQATT and CDR2 SNEGSKA (reference sequence). The CDR3 nucleotides are TGCAGTGCTTCGGGGGCATACACAGATACGCAGTATTTT. Translating it yields CSASGAYTDTQYF.

On this clonotype itself: A much bigger clone sits one base away, suggesting this may be a read error. The chain couples TRBV4-1 to TRBJ1-1; D perhaps matches TRBD1 (5 bases). Germline values: CDR1 MGHRA, CDR2 YSYEKL. V lost 9 bases and J lost 0, with 14 bases in between. The CDR3 has 14 residues. The CDR3 spells CARSIWDLNTEAFF. CDR3 nucleotide sequence: TGCGCCAGAAGCATTTGGGACCTGAACACTGAAGCTTTCTTT.

This clonotype was observed many times. The J gene is TRBJ2-1, the V gene TRBV4-3, with a possible D match to TRBD1 (5 bases). Trimming removed 1 base at V and 12 bases at J, with 10 bases between. The CDR3 runs to 12 residues. The germline V gene has CDR1 LGHNA and CDR2 YSLEER. This chain's CDR3 is CASSQGQTAQFF. The CDR3, as DNA: TGCGCCAGCAGCCAAGGACAGACTGCGCAGTTCTTC.